These 7 T cell receptor beta chains came from one sample sequenced in a study of T cells in localized non-small cell lung cancer. Sequencing used immunoSEQ multiplex PCR; TCRdb keeps in-frame clones, though not all of them. Among fewer than 8,500 clones listed, 87% were seen once. Sequencing used peripheral blood, obtained before any cancer treatment. These receptors all stem from a male donor aged 60 or over with stage III lung adenocarcinoma.

The chain combines TRBV5-6 with TRBJ2-3; 10 bases align to TRBD2. This CDR3 is 17 amino acids long. V lost 0 bases, J lost 1 base, and 5 bases stayed unmatched. Germline CDR1 SGHDT, CDR2 YYEEEE. The CDR3 nucleotides read TGTGCCAGCAGCTTGGTGGCTAGCGGGGGCCGCACAGATACGCAGTATTTT. It is translated as CASSLVASGGRTDTQYF.

V usage is TRBV5-1 and J usage is TRBJ1-2; no definite D call. This CDR3 region has 14 residues. Per germline, CDR1 SGHRS and CDR2 YFSETQ. V shed 4 bases and J shed 8 bases, with 18 bases lying between them. CDR3 bases: TGCGCCAGCAGCGCGGAGGAGATAGGTTACGGCTACACCTTC. Its protein is CASSAEEIGYGYTF.

The chain employs TRBV5-4 and TRBJ2-3; 15 positions agree with TRBD2. The germline V gene encodes CDR1 SGHNT and CDR2 YYREEE (reference sequence). The trim removed 4 bases at V and 3 bases at J, leaving 3 bases unmatched. The CDR3 totals 16 residues. The CDR3 bases are TGTGCCAGCAGCCTGGGACTAGCGGGAGGAACAGATACGCAGTATTTT. It is translated as CASSLGLAGGTDTQYF.

The J gene is TRBJ2-3, the V gene TRBV7-3, with 12 bases that match TRBD2. In germline, CDR1 is SGHTA, CDR2 FQGTGA. The V segment lost 5 bases and the J segment 11 bases; nucleotides outside the gene matches: 5. The CDR3 runs 13 residues. In DNA form, the CDR3 reads TGTGCCAGCAGCCCAGGACTAGCGGGGATGCAGTATTTT. Translated, it gives CASSPGLAGMQYF.

CDR3 loop: CASSTGQAAQETQYF. Here the CDR3 DNA reads TGTGCCAGCAGCACTGGACAGGCTGCCCAAGAGACCCAGTACTTC. V and J are TRBV11-2 and TRBJ2-5; 7 nucleotides agree with TRBD1. Germline-derived CDR1 and CDR2 are SGHAT and FQNNGV. V was clipped by 5 bases and J by 1 base; unmatched bases: 7. The CDR3 spans 15 residues.

This clone was detected a few times. The chain has TRBV6-5 and TRBJ1-4; maybe TRBD1 (5 bases). The germline V and J ends were trimmed by 5 bases and 5 bases, with 15 bases remaining between them. The CDR3 is made up of 15 amino acids. The germline CDR1 and CDR2 sequences are MNHEY and SVGAGI. This CDR3 reads CASSGAGWLNEKLFF. The CDR3 coding sequence is TGTGCCAGCAGTGGGGCGGGTTGGCTAAATGAAAAACTGTTTTTT.

CDR3 sequence: CASSLNRMNTEAFF. The CDR3 nucleotides are TGCGCCAGCAGCTTGAACAGAATGAACACTGAAGCTTTCTTT. The chain uses TRBV5-1 and TRBJ1-1; D gene uncertain. V was cut by 1 base and J by 0 bases, with 7 bases left in between. Per the germline V gene, CDR1 is SGHRS and CDR2 is YFSETQ. This CDR3 region has 14 residues. The whole variable domain, filled in from reference TRBV5-1 and TRBJ1-1, reads KAGVTQTPRYLIKTRGQQVTLSCSPISGHRSVSWYQQTPGQGLQFLFEYFSETQRNKGNFPGRFSGRQFSNSRSEMNVSTLELGDSALYLCASSLNRMNTEAFFGQGTRLTVV.